This T cell receptor beta chain is drawn from a study of T cell responses to AZD1222 COVID-19 vaccine. The study, taken as a whole, reports: Baseline serology detected seropositivity in only a handful of AZD1222 recipients. There were mostly white British donors and more females than males, and clonal diversity was possibly underestimated.

Profiling relied on immunoSEQ multiplex PCR, and the TCRdb table lists in-frame clones only, not all of them. The data hold roughly 160,000 clones, with 80% to 95% observed a single time. Concerning this clone itself: The antigen is undetermined.

Trimming took off 3 bases at V and 4 bases at J, with 13 bases between the two ends. This CDR3 is built from 15 residues. The germline V gene has CDR1 SEHNR and CDR2 FQNEAQ (reference sequence). The J gene is TRBJ1-5, the V gene TRBV7-9, with a possible D match to TRBD1 (6 bases). The receptor comes from an adult in good health. The specimen was peripheral blood, collected on day 0 of AZD1222 vaccination. The CDR3 sequence: CASSFSQDSNQPQHF. CDR3 DNA: TGTGCCAGCAGCTTTTCCCAGGACAGTAATCAGCCCCAGCATTTT.